This TCR beta chain was observed in a study of human T cells and chemical hapten exposure. Germline loops: CDR1 SGHAT, CDR2 FQNNGV. Trimming removed 4 bases from V and 7 bases from J, with 23 bases in between. The CDR3 consists of 16 residues. TCRdb reprocessed the RACE reads with MiXCR, giving one entry per CDR3 protein. The sample includes about 64,000 distinct CDR3 sequences, roughly 11% seen only once; the top ten take approximately 2.2%. Time point here: patch test 3, about 24 weeks after DPC sensitization. Treatment here: therapeutic diphenylcyclopropenone sensitization with weekly scalp DPC. Donors were 18 to 70-year-old alopecia patients suitable for DPC. Study-level results: Sensitization with DPC brought no change to TCRs above 1 in 1000 in frequency.

Notes on this clonotype: Its target is unknown.

The clonotype was recovered from a woman aged 25 to 39 with alopecia areata. Some clones in this sample may be carry-over from other donors' samples. The chain has TRBV11-2 and TRBJ2-7; possibly TRBD1 or TRBD2 for D (7 bases each). The sample was whole blood, taken in connection with sensitization to the hapten diphenylcyclopropenone (DPC). This chain's CDR3 is CASSSQGGPPFGEQYF. The CDR3 nucleotides are TGTGCCAGCAGCTCCCAGGGGGGGCCTCCTTTCGGGGAGCAGTACTTC.